The rows below give T cell receptor beta chains drawn from one sample of a study of blood T cell repertoires in COVID-19. The assay was immunoSEQ multiplex PCR, and TCRdb's table has in-frame clones only and misses some. The sample holds 300,000 to 450,000 clones; 89% are singletons and the top ten take around 2.8%. Sequences were obtained from peripheral blood. These receptors came from a woman between 25 and 40 years old with COVID-19, enrolled during active disease. Both conserved end residues are part of each CDR3. Each record gives: clone size, D gene, V gene, J gene, CDR3 protein, CDR3 DNA. A D gene is named only where the DNA matches it firmly. Only some rows state a clone size, as once, few, many or a class for expanded clones.

.	TRBD2	TRBV30	TRBJ2-1	CAWSVNQRGGEQFF	TGTGCCTGGAGTGTAAACCAGCGGGGGGGAGAGCAGTTCTTC
.	TRBD2	TRBV14	TRBJ2-7	CASSQTAGGEQYF	TGTGCCAGCAGCCAGACAGCCGGGGGGGAGCAGTACTTC
once	.	TRBV3-1/TRBV3-2	TRBJ1-6	CASSPSSRGENSPLHF	TGTGCCAGCAGCCCTTCAAGTAGGGGCGAAAATTCACCCCTCCACTTT
.	.	TRBV7-2	TRBJ1-3	CASSLDGPSGNTIYF	TGTGCCAGCAGCTTAGATGGGCCCTCTGGAAACACCATATATTTT
once	.	TRBV18	TRBJ2-3	CASSPPSWGADTQYF	TGTGCCAGCTCACCACCAAGTTGGGGGGCAGATACGCAGTATTTT
.	TRBD1	TRBV27	TRBJ2-2	CASSPGTGGFTGELFF	TGTGCCAGCAGTCCAGGGACAGGGGGCTTCACCGGGGAGCTGTTTTTT
.	.	TRBV7-2	TRBJ2-4	CASSLSSGEQNIQYF	TGTGCCAGCAGCTTAAGCTCCGGGGAACAAAACATTCAGTACTTC
once	TRBD2	TRBV20-1	TRBJ2-5	CSASSTSGNQETQYF	TGCAGTGCTAGTTCCACTAGCGGGAACCAAGAGACCCAGTACTTC
.	.	TRBV29-1	TRBJ1-2	CSVESRAGDGYTF	TGCAGCGTTGAAAGTAGGGCCGGGGATGGCTACACCTTC
.	.	TRBV27	TRBJ2-7	CASSPAGLGGYEQYF	TGTGCCAGCAGTCCCGCTGGGTTGGGGGGCTACGAGCAGTACTTC
.	.	TRBV6-5	TRBJ1-3	CATKERVVGNTIYF	TGTGCCACCAAAGAACGGGTCGTCGGAAACACCATATATTTT
.	TRBD1	TRBV10-1	TRBJ2-5	CASSESTGGSQETQYF	TGCGCCAGCAGTGAGTCGACAGGGGGCTCCCAAGAGACCCAGTACTTC
.	.	TRBV28	TRBJ1-5	CASSSRTTGNQPQHF	TGTGCCAGCAGTTCCAGAACGACAGGCAATCAGCCCCAGCATTTT
once	.	TRBV5-1	TRBJ2-7	CASSFSGHDYEQYF	TGCGCCAGCAGCTTTTCGGGACACGACTACGAGCAGTACTTC
.	TRBD2	TRBV11-2	TRBJ2-3	CASSASGTSTDTQYF	TGTGCCAGCAGCGCCAGCGGGACTAGCACAGATACGCAGTATTTT
.	.	TRBV9	TRBJ1-1	CASSVGGDYTEAFF	TGTGCCAGCAGCGTCGGAGGGGACTACACTGAAGCTTTCTTT